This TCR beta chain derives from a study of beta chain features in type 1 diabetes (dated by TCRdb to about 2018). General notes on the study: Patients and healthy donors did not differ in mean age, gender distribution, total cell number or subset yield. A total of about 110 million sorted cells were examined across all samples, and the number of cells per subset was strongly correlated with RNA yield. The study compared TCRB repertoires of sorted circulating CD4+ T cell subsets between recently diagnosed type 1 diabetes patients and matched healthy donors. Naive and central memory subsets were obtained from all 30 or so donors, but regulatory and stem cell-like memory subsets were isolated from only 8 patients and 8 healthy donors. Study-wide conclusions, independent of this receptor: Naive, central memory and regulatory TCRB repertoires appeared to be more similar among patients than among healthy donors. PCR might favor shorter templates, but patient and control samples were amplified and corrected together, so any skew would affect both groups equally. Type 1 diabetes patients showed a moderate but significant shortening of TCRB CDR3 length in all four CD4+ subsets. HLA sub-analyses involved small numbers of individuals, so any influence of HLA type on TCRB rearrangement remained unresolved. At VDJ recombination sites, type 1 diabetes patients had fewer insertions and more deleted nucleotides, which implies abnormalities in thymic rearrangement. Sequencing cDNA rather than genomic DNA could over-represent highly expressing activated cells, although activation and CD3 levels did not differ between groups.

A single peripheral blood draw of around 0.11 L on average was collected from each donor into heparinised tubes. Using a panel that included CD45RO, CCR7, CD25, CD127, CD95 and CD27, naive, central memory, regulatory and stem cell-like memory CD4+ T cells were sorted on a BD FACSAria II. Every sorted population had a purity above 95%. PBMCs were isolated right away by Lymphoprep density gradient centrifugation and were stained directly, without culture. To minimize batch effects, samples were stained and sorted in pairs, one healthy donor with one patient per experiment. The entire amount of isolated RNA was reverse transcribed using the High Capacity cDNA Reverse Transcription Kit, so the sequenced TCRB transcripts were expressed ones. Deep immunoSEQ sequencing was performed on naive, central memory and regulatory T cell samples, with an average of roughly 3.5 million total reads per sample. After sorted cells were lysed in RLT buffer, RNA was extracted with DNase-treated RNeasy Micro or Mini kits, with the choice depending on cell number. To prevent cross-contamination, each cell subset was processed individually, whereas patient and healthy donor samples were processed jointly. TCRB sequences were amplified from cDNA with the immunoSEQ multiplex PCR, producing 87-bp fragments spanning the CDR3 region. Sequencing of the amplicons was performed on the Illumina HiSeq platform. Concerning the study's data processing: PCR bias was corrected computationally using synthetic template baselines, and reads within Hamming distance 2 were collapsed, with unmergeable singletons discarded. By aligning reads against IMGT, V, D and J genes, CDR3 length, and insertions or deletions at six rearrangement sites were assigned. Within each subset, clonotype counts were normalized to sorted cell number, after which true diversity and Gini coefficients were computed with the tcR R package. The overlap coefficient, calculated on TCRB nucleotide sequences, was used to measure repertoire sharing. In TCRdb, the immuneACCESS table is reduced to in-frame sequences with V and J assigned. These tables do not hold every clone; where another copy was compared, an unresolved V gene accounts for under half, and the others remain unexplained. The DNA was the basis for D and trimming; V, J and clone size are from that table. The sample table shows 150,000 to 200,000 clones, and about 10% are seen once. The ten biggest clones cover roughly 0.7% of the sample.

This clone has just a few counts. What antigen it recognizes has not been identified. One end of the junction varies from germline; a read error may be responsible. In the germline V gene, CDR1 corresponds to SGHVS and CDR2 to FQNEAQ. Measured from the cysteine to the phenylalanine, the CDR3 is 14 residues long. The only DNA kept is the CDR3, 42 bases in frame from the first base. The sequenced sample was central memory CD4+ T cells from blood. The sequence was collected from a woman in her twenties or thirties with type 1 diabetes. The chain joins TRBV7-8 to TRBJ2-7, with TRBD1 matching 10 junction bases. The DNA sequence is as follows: TGTGCCAGCAGCCCAATGGAACCCGGGACAGGGGACGGCTTC. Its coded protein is CASSPMEPGTGDGF. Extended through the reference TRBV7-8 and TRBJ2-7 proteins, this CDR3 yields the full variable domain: GAGVSQSPRYKVAKRGQDVALRCDPISGHVSLFWYQQALGQGPEFLTYFQNEAQLDKSGLPSDRFFAERPEGSVSTLKIQRTQQEDSAVYLCASSPMEPGTGDGFGPGTRLTVT.